This TCR beta chain was sequenced during a study of blood T cell repertoires in COVID-19. Germline values: CDR1 MNHNY, CDR2 SVGAGI (reference sequence). The CDR3 is 14 residues long. V dropped 2 bases and J dropped 3; count of bases not matched to a gene: 0. The assay was immunoSEQ multiplex PCR, and TCRdb's table has in-frame clones only and misses some. The sample holds some 300,000 clones, under 90% seen once. Individuals aged about 18 to 89 years were recruited from about two dozen US areas. Assignments of participants to cohorts depended upon their own reported clinical history. Before being deemed recovered, Cohort 3 donors had two negative PCRs, clearance, or symptom resolution.

The sequenced sample consisted of PBMCs or T cells enriched from blood (not recorded which). The clonotype originates from a woman aged 25 to 45 who had recovered from COVID-19. The chain has TRBV6-6 and TRBJ2-2, with 7 bases identical to TRBD1. DNA for the CDR3: TGTGCCAGCAGTTACACAGGGGACACCGGGGAGCTGTTTTTT. It encodes CASSYTGDTGELFF.